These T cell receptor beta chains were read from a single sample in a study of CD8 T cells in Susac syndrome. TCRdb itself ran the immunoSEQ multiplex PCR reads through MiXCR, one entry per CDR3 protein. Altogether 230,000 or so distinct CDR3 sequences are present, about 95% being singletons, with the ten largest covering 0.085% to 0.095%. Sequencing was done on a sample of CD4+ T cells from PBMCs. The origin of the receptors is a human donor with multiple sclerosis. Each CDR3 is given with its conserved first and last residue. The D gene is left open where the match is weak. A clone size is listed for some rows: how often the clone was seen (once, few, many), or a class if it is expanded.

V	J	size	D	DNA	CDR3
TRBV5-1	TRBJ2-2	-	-	TGCGCCAGCAGCTTGGGTGTCTATAACACCGGGGAGCTGTTTTTT	CASSLGVYNTGELFF
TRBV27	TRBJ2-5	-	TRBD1	TGTGCCAGCAGTCCGACAGGGGCGTACCAAGAGACCCAGTACTTC	CASSPTGAYQETQYF
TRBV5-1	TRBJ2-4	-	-	TGCGCCAGCAGCTTTACAGGGATCGGGGACATTCAGTACTTC	CASSFTGIGDIQYF
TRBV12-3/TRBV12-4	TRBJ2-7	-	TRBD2	TGTGCCAGCAGTTTGGGCGGGACTAGCGGGGGACGTTACGAGCAGTACTTC	CASSLGGTSGGRYEQYF
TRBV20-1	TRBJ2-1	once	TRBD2	TGCAGTGCTAGCCCAATAGCGGGGGACTACAATGAGCAGTTCTTC	CSASPIAGDYNEQFF
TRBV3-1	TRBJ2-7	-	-	TGTGCCAGCAGCCAAGTTTCGCGGGGCCTTACCTCCGAGCAGTACTTC	CASSQVSRGLTSEQYF
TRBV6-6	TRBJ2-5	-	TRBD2	TGTGCCAGCAGGCTAGCGGGGGCAGAGACCCAGTACTTC	CASRLAGAETQYF
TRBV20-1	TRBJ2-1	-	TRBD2	TGCAGTGCGGGACGACTAGCGGTGTACAATGAGCAGTTCTTC	CSAGRLAVYNEQFF
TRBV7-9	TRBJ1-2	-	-	TGTGCCAGCAGGCCTAGTCAAGGGGACTACACCTTC	CASRPSQGDYTF
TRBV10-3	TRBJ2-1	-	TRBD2	TGTGCCATCAGTGACGGGGGGGCCGGTGAGCAGTTCTTC	CAISDGGAGEQFF
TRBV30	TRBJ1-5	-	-	TGTGCCTGGAGTATGGGAGGCAATCAGCCCCAGCATTTT	CAWSMGGNQPQHF
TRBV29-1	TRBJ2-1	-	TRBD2	TGCAGCTTAGAGCGGGAGGGCTCCTACAATGAGCAGTTCTTC	CSLEREGSYNEQFF